This T cell receptor beta chain emerged from a study of identical twins. Each CDR3 protein gets one entry after TCRdb re-called the 5' RACE reads with MiXCR. Altogether approximately 620,000 distinct CDR3 sequences are present, more than 6.5% being singletons, with the ten largest covering 0.98%. The sample holds many counts of this clonotype. No antigen is known for it. V lost 0 bases to trimming and J lost 2 bases; unmatched junction nucleotides: 10. The CDR3 runs to 20 residues. The germline gives CDR1 MRHNA, CDR2 SNTAGT. Donors were all healthy Caucasians. The study's findings and limits: Out-of-frame alpha sequences shared by twins showed excess low generation probability.

The sample was also reused in another study, on yellow fever vaccine responses in identical twins. According to that study: Twins' vaccine T cell response reportedly seemed partly convergent, partly personalized.

The source of this sequence is a woman between 18 and 30 years old in good health. Sequenced: PBMCs. V usage is TRBV6-4 and J usage is TRBJ2-5; TRBD2 matches at 15 bases. CDR3 bases: TGTGCCAGCAGTGACTCGGTGGGGACTAGCGGGAGGAGAGTTCAAGAGACCCAGTACTTC. Its translation: CASSDSVGTSGRRVQETQYF.